A selection of T cell receptor beta chains follows, all from one sample in a study of blood T cell repertoires in COVID-19. The method was immunoSEQ multiplex PCR; TCRdb's version includes in-frame clones alone and lacks a portion of them. The sample holds roughly 250,000 clones, around nine tenths seen once. Material for sequencing was PBMCs or T cells enriched from blood (not recorded which). Receptors were obtained from a woman between 18 and 30 years old who had recovered from COVID-19. The CDR3 runs from the conserved cysteine through the conserved F or W. The order of the fields is J gene, V gene, clone size, D gene, CDR3 protein, CDR3 DNA. The D gene is left open where the match is weak. Expanded clones get a size class; other rows say once, few or many, or leave the size out.

J: TRBJ2-2
V: TRBV18
size: NA
D: NA
CDR3: CASRREGVNTGELFF
DNA: TGTGCCAGCCGGAGAGAGGGCGTGAACACCGGGGAGCTGTTTTTT

J: TRBJ1-2
V: TRBV6-1
size: NA
D: NA
CDR3: CASSEEVRVYGYTF
DNA: TGTGCCAGCAGTGAAGAGGTCAGGGTCTATGGCTACACCTTC

J: TRBJ2-7
V: TRBV7-9
size: NA
D: TRBD2
CDR3: CASIKFASGTSEQYF
DNA: TGTGCCAGCATCAAATTTGCTAGCGGGACCTCCGAGCAGTACTTC

J: TRBJ2-5
V: TRBV7-9
size: NA
D: NA
CDR3: CASSLANSQETQYF
DNA: TGTGCCAGCAGCTTAGCGAACAGCCAAGAGACCCAGTACTTC

J: TRBJ2-7
V: TRBV19
size: NA
D: TRBD1
CDR3: CASSMGQGPYEQYF
DNA: TGTGCCAGTAGTATGGGACAGGGCCCCTACGAGCAGTACTTC

J: TRBJ2-7
V: TRBV21-1
size: NA
D: NA
CDR3: CASSKEGGAHSYEQYF
DNA: TGTGCCAGCAGCAAAGAAGGGGGCGCCCACTCCTACGAGCAGTACTTC

J: TRBJ2-5
V: TRBV7-2
size: NA
D: NA
CDR3: CASSLSQTQYF
DNA: TGTGCCAGCAGCTTATCTCAGACCCAGTACTTC

J: TRBJ1-4
V: TRBV10-3
size: NA
D: NA
CDR3: CAISELKSGEKLFF
DNA: TGTGCCATCAGTGAGTTGAAAAGCGGTGAAAAACTGTTTTTT

J: TRBJ1-2
V: TRBV7-2
size: NA
D: NA
CDR3: CASSFGMNYGYTF
DNA: TGTGCCAGCAGCTTCGGGATGAACTATGGCTACACCTTC

J: TRBJ1-1
V: TRBV7-9
size: NA
D: NA
CDR3: CASRLMNTEAFF
DNA: TGTGCCAGCAGACTCATGAACACTGAAGCTTTCTTT

J: TRBJ1-1
V: TRBV5-4
size: NA
D: NA
CDR3: CASSLGGGKNTEAFF
DNA: TGTGCCAGCAGCTTGGGAGGCGGGAAGAACACTGAAGCTTTCTTT

J: TRBJ2-3
V: TRBV5-1
size: NA
D: TRBD2
CDR3: CAVITGGDTQYF
DNA: TGCGCCGTTATAACGGGGGGTGATACGCAGTATTTT

J: TRBJ2-3
V: TRBV7-6
size: NA
D: NA
CDR3: CASRLAGPQYF
DNA: TGTGCCAGCAGACTCGCGGGGCCGCAGTATTTT

J: TRBJ1-5
V: TRBV6-5
size: NA
D: NA
CDR3: CASSYRGGNQPQHF
DNA: TGTGCCAGCAGTTACAGGGGTGGCAATCAGCCCCAGCATTTT

J: TRBJ2-7
V: TRBV2
size: NA
D: NA
CDR3: CASSEPGVSSEQYF
DNA: TGTGCCAGCAGTGAACCGGGAGTGTCCTCCGAGCAGTACTTC

J: TRBJ1-2
V: TRBV27
size: NA
D: NA
CDR3: CASGGTTGPYYGYTF
DNA: TGTGCCAGCGGCGGGACCACCGGCCCGTACTATGGCTACACCTTC

J: TRBJ2-5
V: TRBV19
size: NA
D: TRBD2
CDR3: CASRGTGLASRETQYF
DNA: TGTGCCAGTAGGGGGACTGGACTAGCGTCCAGGGAGACCCAGTACTTC

J: TRBJ1-4
V: TRBV6-2/TRBV6-3
size: NA
D: NA
CDR3: CASSYRGSRFF
DNA: TGTGCCAGCAGTTATCGAGGGAGCCGGTTTTTT

J: TRBJ2-7
V: TRBV5-1
size: NA
D: TRBD1
CDR3: CASSWGQGYEQYF
DNA: TGCGCCAGCAGCTGGGGACAGGGGTACGAGCAGTACTTC

J: TRBJ2-5
V: TRBV2
size: NA
D: TRBD1
CDR3: CASKTGDSTAQETQYF
DNA: TGTGCCAGCAAGACAGGGGACAGTACGGCTCAAGAGACCCAGTACTTC

J: TRBJ1-4
V: TRBV9
size: NA
D: NA
CDR3: CASSGRAGATNEKLFF
DNA: TGTGCCAGCAGCGGTAGGGCGGGTGCAACTAATGAAAAACTGTTTTTT

J: TRBJ1-5
V: TRBV18
size: NA
D: TRBD1
CDR3: CASSRGQGNQPQHF
DNA: TGTGCCAGCTCACGTGGACAGGGGAATCAGCCCCAGCATTTT

J: TRBJ1-1
V: TRBV24-1
size: once
D: NA
CDR3: CATSDATGKNTEAFF
DNA: TGTGCCACCAGTGACGCCACAGGGAAGAACACTGAAGCTTTCTTT

J: TRBJ1-6
V: TRBV7-8
size: NA
D: NA
CDR3: CASSLATGPWSPLHF
DNA: TGTGCCAGCAGCTTAGCTACAGGGCCTTGGTCACCCCTCCACTTT

J: TRBJ1-5
V: TRBV28
size: NA
D: TRBD1
CDR3: CASSLFGDRYSNQPQHF
DNA: TGTGCCAGCAGTTTATTTGGGGACAGATATAGCAATCAGCCCCAGCATTTT

J: TRBJ1-1
V: TRBV15
size: medium-sized
D: NA
CDR3: CATSSLSVRATGSEAFF
DNA: TGTGCCACCAGCAGTTTAAGCGTCAGGGCGACCGGGTCTGAAGCTTTCTTT

J: TRBJ1-4
V: TRBV4-2
size: NA
D: TRBD1
CDR3: CASSQDSGQLDEKLFF
DNA: TGTGCCAGCAGCCAAGACTCGGGACAGTTGGATGAAAAACTGTTTTTT

J: TRBJ2-5
V: TRBV3-1/TRBV3-2
size: NA
D: NA
CDR3: CASSTLWHPSETQYF
DNA: TGTGCCAGCAGCACCCTGTGGCACCCCTCGGAGACCCAGTACTTC

J: TRBJ1-5
V: TRBV27
size: NA
D: TRBD1
CDR3: CASSRGSDRDSNQPQHF
DNA: TGTGCCAGCAGTCGAGGGTCAGACAGGGATAGCAATCAGCCCCAGCATTTT

J: TRBJ2-2
V: TRBV7-3
size: few
D: NA
CDR3: CASSFAYTGELFF
DNA: TGTGCCAGCAGCTTTGCGTACACCGGGGAGCTGTTTTTT

J: TRBJ2-7
V: TRBV23-1
size: NA
D: TRBD1
CDR3: CASTNPGRQGDPYEQYF
DNA: TGCGCCAGCACCAACCCCGGGAGACAGGGGGATCCCTACGAGCAGTACTTC

J: TRBJ2-5
V: TRBV5-1
size: NA
D: NA
CDR3: CASSLARRVGHAQYF
DNA: TGCGCCAGCAGCTTGGCCCGGAGGGTAGGGCACGCCCAGTACTTC

J: TRBJ1-5
V: TRBV7-8
size: NA
D: TRBD1
CDR3: CASSPGTDFNQPQHF
DNA: TGTGCCAGCAGCCCGGGGACAGACTTCAATCAGCCCCAGCATTTT

J: TRBJ2-6
V: TRBV13
size: NA
D: NA
CDR3: CASSLRRPPTEAGANVLTF
DNA: TGTGCCAGCAGCTTAAGAAGGCCCCCAACGGAGGCTGGGGCCAACGTCCTGACTTTC

J: TRBJ1-3
V: TRBV18
size: NA
D: NA
CDR3: CASSPPTRTGNTIYF
DNA: TGTGCCAGCTCACCACCTACTAGGACTGGAAACACCATATATTTT

J: TRBJ2-2
V: TRBV2
size: few
D: TRBD1
CDR3: CASRQGADTGELFF
DNA: TGTGCCAGCAGGCAGGGGGCGGACACCGGGGAGCTGTTTTTT

J: TRBJ1-2
V: TRBV29-1
size: once
D: NA
CDR3: CSVERRNYGYTF
DNA: TGCAGCGTTGAAAGGAGAAACTATGGCTACACCTTC

J: TRBJ2-7
V: TRBV18
size: NA
D: NA
CDR3: CASSTRGEEQYF
DNA: TGTGCCAGCTCAACCAGGGGGGAGGAGCAGTACTTC

J: TRBJ2-7
V: TRBV10-3
size: NA
D: NA
CDR3: CATAGRGGASEQYF
DNA: TGTGCCACAGCTGGGAGAGGGGGGGCGAGCGAGCAGTACTTC

J: TRBJ1-6
V: TRBV7-3
size: NA
D: NA
CDR3: CASSLVRGESSYNSPLHF
DNA: TGTGCCAGCAGCTTAGTCCGTGGAGAGAGCTCCTATAATTCACCCCTCCACTTT

J: TRBJ2-5
V: TRBV15
size: NA
D: TRBD2
CDR3: CATSRKTSGMETQYF
DNA: TGTGCCACCAGCAGAAAGACTAGCGGGATGGAGACCCAGTACTTC

J: TRBJ1-2
V: TRBV4-1
size: once
D: TRBD1
CDR3: CASSQVGQGRGTNYGYTF
DNA: TGCGCCAGCAGCCAAGTAGGCCAGGGCAGGGGGACTAACTATGGCTACACCTTC

J: TRBJ1-1
V: TRBV27
size: NA
D: TRBD1
CDR3: CASSLLTGVTTEAFF
DNA: TGTGCCAGCAGTTTATTGACAGGGGTTACCACTGAAGCTTTCTTT

J: TRBJ1-2
V: TRBV5-6
size: NA
D: TRBD1
CDR3: CASSSTGVPGYTF
DNA: TGTGCCAGCAGTTCTACAGGGGTACCTGGCTACACCTTC

J: TRBJ2-1
V: TRBV27
size: NA
D: TRBD1
CDR3: CASSFSGTGYNEQFF
DNA: TGTGCCAGCAGTTTCTCCGGGACAGGCTACAATGAGCAGTTCTTC

J: TRBJ1-2
V: TRBV15
size: NA
D: TRBD1
CDR3: CATRQGAGPYGYTF
DNA: TGTGCCACCAGACAGGGGGCGGGCCCCTATGGCTACACCTTC

J: TRBJ1-1
V: TRBV9
size: NA
D: NA
CDR3: CASSREMDTEAFF
DNA: TGTGCCAGCAGCCGGGAGATGGACACTGAAGCTTTCTTT

J: TRBJ2-5
V: TRBV5-6
size: NA
D: NA
CDR3: CASSRRDGEETQYF
DNA: TGTGCCAGCAGCCGGAGGGATGGGGAAGAGACCCAGTACTTC

J: TRBJ2-3
V: TRBV5-1
size: NA
D: NA
CDR3: CASSSTSTDTQYF
DNA: TGCGCCAGCAGCTCGACTAGTACAGATACGCAGTATTTT

J: TRBJ1-2
V: TRBV27
size: NA
D: TRBD1
CDR3: CASSHGQGAAYTF
DNA: TGTGCCAGCAGTCATGGACAGGGGGCGGCCTACACCTTC

J: TRBJ1-1
V: TRBV3-1/TRBV3-2
size: NA
D: NA
CDR3: CASSLQGSNTEAFF
DNA: TGTGCCAGCAGCCTGCAGGGTTCCAACACTGAAGCTTTCTTT

J: TRBJ1-6
V: TRBV5-1
size: NA
D: NA
CDR3: CASSLQGSASPLHF
DNA: TGCGCCAGCAGCTTGCAGGGTTCGGCTTCACCCCTCCACTTT

J: TRBJ1-6
V: TRBV7-9
size: NA
D: TRBD1
CDR3: CASSRGDSNSPLHF
DNA: TGTGCCAGCAGCCGTGGGGACAGCAATTCACCCCTCCACTTT